This T cell receptor (beta chain) was identified in a study of blood T cell repertoires in COVID-19 (dated by TCRdb to the early 2020s). In terms of the full investigation: Samples covering the acute and convalescent phases of COVID-19 were provided by collaborators in the United States, Italy and Spain. A de-identified subject ID, COVID-19 status, age in years and sex were almost always included in the sample metadata. Where available, HLA class I and class II types were taken from metadata supplied by the sample provider and were not determined by assay-based typing. The repertoires were released in a freely available public database meant as a resource for research on the immune response to SARS-CoV-2. Subjects who had been exposed to COVID-19, were actively infected with it, or had recovered from it provided the deeply sampled blood TCRbeta repertoires that made up the dataset. Samples came from the ongoing ImmuneRACE study (first 160 participants) plus 1,254 subjects from 6 global collaborators. The material from the prospective study consisted of cDNA or gDNA derived from T cells, B-cell-depleted T cells, or PBMCs.

The investigation overall reported the following: Clinical and demographic metadata were provided uncurated, with the amount varying by source and participant.

As concerns this clone: It lacks a known antigen. Base-call qualities are not available, and no considerably larger clone is one nucleotide away.

TCRbeta CDR3 regions were amplified from genomic DNA by means of the immunoSEQ Assay, a bias-controlled multiplex PCR. The authors processed their data as follows. The number of nucleated cells in each sample was estimated from the amplification of reference gene primers within the assay. Sequence reads were collapsed and filtered to measure the absolute abundance of every unique TCRbeta CDR3 rearrangement. For each sample, productive Simpson clonality was calculated as the square root of Simpson's diversity index over productive rearrangements. TCRdb took over this immuneACCESS table, retaining in-frame rearrangements with V and J assigned. Such tables are incomplete; in checked studies, under half of the missing clones stem from an unresolved V gene, and the remainder is unexplained. That table supplies the V and J calls and clone size; D and trimming were determined from the DNA. Across this sample there are under 350,000 clones, with about nine tenths seen only once. The top ten clones comprise roughly 1.9% of the sample.

Participants in the prospective study were enrolled through a virtual design, were aged roughly 18 to 100 years, and lived in 24 United States geographic areas. In the prospective study, cohorts were assigned on the basis of participant-reported clinical history obtained from a screening survey and a study questionnaire. ImmuneRACE Cohort 3 recovered participants were defined by two consecutive negative NP/OP PCR tests, healthcare professional clearance, or symptom resolution. In the prospective study, mobile phlebotomists collected whole blood, serum and a nasopharyngeal or oropharyngeal swab from each participant. Prospective study participants could optionally give additional blood draws and questionnaires over an approximately 2-month period. Blood samples from the prospective study were shipped frozen or at room temperature prior to DNA extraction. This TCR came from an older woman who had recovered from COVID-19. The specimen sequenced was PBMCs or T cells enriched from blood (not recorded which).

CDR3 protein: CASSGAGGNKNIQYF. At the DNA level, the sequence is TGTGCCAGTAGTGGTGCGGGGGGTAATAAAAACATTCAGTACTTC. Recombination joined TRBV19 with TRBJ2-4; 8 bases in the middle match TRBD2. CDR1 is given as LNHDA and CDR2 as SQIVND, both from the germline V gene (reference sequence). V loses 5 bases at its end and J loses 4 bases; junction bases beyond the gene matches: 7. CDR3 length: 15 amino acids, cysteine to phenylalanine. Kept here is only the CDR3 DNA, which spans 45 bases and is read in frame from base 1.